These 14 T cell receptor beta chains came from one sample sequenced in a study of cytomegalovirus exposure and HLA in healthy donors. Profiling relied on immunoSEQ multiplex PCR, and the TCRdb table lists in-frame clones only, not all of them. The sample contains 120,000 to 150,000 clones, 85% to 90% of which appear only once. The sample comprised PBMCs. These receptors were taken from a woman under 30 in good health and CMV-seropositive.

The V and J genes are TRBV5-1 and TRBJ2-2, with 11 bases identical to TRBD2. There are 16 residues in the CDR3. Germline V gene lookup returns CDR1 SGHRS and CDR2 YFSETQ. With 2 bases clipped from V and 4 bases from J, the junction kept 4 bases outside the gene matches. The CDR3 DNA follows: TGCGCCAGCAGCTTTAGCGGGAGGGCCGCCACCGGGGAGCTGTTTTTT. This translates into CASSFSGRAATGELFF. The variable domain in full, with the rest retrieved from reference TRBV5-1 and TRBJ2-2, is KAGVTQTPRYLIKTRGQQVTLSCSPISGHRSVSWYQQTPGQGLQFLFEYFSETQRNKGNFPGRFSGRQFSNSRSEMNVSTLELGDSALYLCASSFSGRAATGELFFGEGSRLTVL.

Here the CDR3 reads CASTSGATTDTQYF. The CDR3 DNA follows: TGTGCCAGCACAAGCGGGGCAACCACAGATACGCAGTATTTT. The chain couples TRBV11-3 to TRBJ2-3; 7 bases fit TRBD2. Trimming removed 7 bases from V and 2 bases from J; junction bases left unmatched: 6. Germline V gene data show CDR1 as SGHNT and CDR2 as YENEEA. CDR3 length: 14 residues.

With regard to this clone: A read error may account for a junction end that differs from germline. CDR3 nucleotide sequence: TGTGCCAGTTCACCGGGACAGACCCTCTCAACTAATGAAAAACTGTTTTTT. Encoded protein: CASSPGQTLSTNEKLFF. The rearrangement links TRBV18 to TRBJ1-4, with 7 bases aligning to TRBD1. The CDR3 covers 17 residues. From germline, CDR1 is KGHSH and CDR2 LQKENI.

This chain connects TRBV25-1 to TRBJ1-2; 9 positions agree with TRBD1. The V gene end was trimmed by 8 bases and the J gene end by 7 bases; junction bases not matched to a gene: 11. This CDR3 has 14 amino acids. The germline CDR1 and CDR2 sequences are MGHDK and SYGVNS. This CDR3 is CASLGQGRYFGYTF. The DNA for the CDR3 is TGTGCCAGCCTGGGACAGGGAAGGTACTTTGGCTACACCTTC.

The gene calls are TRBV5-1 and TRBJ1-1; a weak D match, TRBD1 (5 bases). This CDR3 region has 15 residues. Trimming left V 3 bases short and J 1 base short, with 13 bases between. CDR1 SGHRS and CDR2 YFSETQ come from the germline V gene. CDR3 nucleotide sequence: TGCGCCAGCAGCTCCCTTTCCGGACAGAACACTGAAGCTTTCTTT. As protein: CASSSLSGQNTEAFF.

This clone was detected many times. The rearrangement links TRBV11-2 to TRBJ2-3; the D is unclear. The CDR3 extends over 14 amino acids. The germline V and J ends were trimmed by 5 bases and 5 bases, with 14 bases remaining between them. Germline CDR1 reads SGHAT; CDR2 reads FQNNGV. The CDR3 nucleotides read TGTGCCAGCAGCACCCTGGGCCCGCAAGATACGCAGTATTTT. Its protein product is CASSTLGPQDTQYF.

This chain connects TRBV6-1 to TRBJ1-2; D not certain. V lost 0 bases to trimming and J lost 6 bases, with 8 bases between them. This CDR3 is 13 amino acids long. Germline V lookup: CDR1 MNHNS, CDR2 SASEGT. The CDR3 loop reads CASSEAYPDGYTF. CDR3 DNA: TGTGCCAGCAGTGAAGCGTATCCAGATGGCTACACCTTC.

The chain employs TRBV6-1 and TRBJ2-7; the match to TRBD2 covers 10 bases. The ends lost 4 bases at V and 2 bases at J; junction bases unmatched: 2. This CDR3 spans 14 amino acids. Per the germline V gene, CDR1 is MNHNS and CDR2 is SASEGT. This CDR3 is CASSVAGGPYEQYF. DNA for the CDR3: TGTGCCAGCAGTGTAGCGGGAGGACCCTACGAGCAGTACTTC.

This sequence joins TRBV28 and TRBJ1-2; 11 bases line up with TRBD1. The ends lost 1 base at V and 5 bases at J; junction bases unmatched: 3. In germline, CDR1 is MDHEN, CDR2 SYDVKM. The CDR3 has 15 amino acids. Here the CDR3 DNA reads TGTGCCAGCAGTTTATTGGACAGGGGGCAATATGGCTACACCTTC. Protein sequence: CASSLLDRGQYGYTF.

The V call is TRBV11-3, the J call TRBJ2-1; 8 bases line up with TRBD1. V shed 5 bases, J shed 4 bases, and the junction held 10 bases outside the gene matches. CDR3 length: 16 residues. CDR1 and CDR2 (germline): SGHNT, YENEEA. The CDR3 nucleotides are TGTGCCAGCAGCGCTGGAACAGGGGGAATATACAATGAGCAGTTCTTC. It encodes CASSAGTGGIYNEQFF.

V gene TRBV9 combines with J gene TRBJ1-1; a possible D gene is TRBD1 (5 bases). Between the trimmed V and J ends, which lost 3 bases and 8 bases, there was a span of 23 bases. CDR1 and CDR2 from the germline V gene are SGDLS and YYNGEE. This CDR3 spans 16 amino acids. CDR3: CASSAGRAQTSWEAFF. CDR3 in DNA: TGTGCCAGCAGCGCCGGCAGGGCCCAAACCTCATGGGAAGCTTTCTTT.

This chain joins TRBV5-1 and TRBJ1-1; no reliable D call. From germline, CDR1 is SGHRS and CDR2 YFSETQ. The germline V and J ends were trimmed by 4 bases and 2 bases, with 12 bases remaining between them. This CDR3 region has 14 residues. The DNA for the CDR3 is TGCGCCAGCAGCCCCCGGACGGGAAACACTGAAGCTTTCTTT. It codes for CASSPRTGNTEAFF.

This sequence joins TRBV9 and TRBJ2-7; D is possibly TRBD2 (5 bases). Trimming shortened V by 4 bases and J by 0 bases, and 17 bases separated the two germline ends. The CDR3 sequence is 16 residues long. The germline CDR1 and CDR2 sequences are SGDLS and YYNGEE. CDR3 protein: CASSPGGGYSSYEQYF. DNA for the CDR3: TGTGCCAGCAGCCCAGGAGGAGGATATAGCTCCTACGAGCAGTACTTC. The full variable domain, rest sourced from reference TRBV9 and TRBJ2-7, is DSGVTQTPKHLITATGQRVTLRCSPRSGDLSVYWYQQSLDQGLQFLIQYYNGEERAKGNILERFSAQQFPDLHSELNLSSLELGDSALYFCASSPGGGYSSYEQYFGPGTRLTVT.

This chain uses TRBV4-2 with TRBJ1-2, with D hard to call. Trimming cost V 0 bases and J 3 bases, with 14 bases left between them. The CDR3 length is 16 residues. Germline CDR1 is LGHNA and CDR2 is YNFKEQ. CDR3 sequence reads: CASSQDAGRNHYGYTF. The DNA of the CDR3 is TGTGCCAGCAGCCAAGACGCGGGCAGGAACCACTATGGCTACACCTTC.